This entry lists 5 T cell receptor beta chains sequenced from one sample in a study of OX40 agonist ivuxolimab in advanced cancers. Sequencing used immunoSEQ multiplex PCR; TCRdb keeps in-frame clones, though not all of them. The repertoire holds about 49,000 clones, with 81% as singletons. Specimen: CD4+ or CD8+ T cells sorted from blood, collected in a trial of the OX40 agonist ivuxolimab. These receptors came from an adult with an advanced solid tumor such as melanoma, head and neck, liver or kidney cancer.

The gene calls are TRBV4-2 and TRBJ2-2, with 8 positions matching TRBD2. The CDR3 sequence is 17 residues long. V was clipped by 1 base and J by 2 bases; unmatched bases: 6. Germline lookup yields CDR1 LGHNA and CDR2 YNFKEQ. The CDR3 is CASSQGYSGGNTGELFF. In DNA form, the CDR3 reads TGTGCCAGCAGCCAAGGCTACAGCGGGGGTAACACCGGGGAGCTGTTTTTT.

The chain joins TRBV6-6 to TRBJ1-5, with TRBD1 identical over 9 bases. The CDR3 covers 14 residues. The germline gives CDR1 MNHNY, CDR2 SVGAGI (reference sequence). The V segment lost 6 bases and the J segment 4 bases; nucleotides outside the gene matches: 4. The DNA for the CDR3 is TGTGCCAGCAGCTGGACAGGGGAGAATCAGCCCCAGCATTTT. Amino acid sequence: CASSWTGENQPQHF.

The J gene is TRBJ2-1, the V gene TRBV7-9, with 9 bases that match TRBD2. This CDR3 has 16 amino acids. From germline, CDR1 is SEHNR and CDR2 FQNEAQ (reference sequence). Losses at the gene ends were 5 bases for V and 5 bases for J; bases not matched to a gene: 10. The CDR3 here is CASSPLSGGLDNEQFF. For the CDR3, the DNA is TGTGCCAGCAGCCCTTTAAGCGGGGGGCTCGACAATGAGCAGTTCTTC.

The gene calls are TRBV6-6 and TRBJ2-1, with 8 nucleotides matching TRBD1. The CDR3 consists of 14 residues. Per germline, CDR1 MNHNY and CDR2 SVGAGI (reference sequence). With V trimmed by 8 bases and J by 2 bases, 5 bases remained unmatched. The CDR3 reads CASGGTGPYNEQFF. The CDR3, as DNA: TGTGCCAGCGGGGGGACAGGACCCTACAATGAGCAGTTCTTC.

The chain has TRBV7-6 and TRBJ2-2; TRBD1 agrees at 9 bases. J gave up 4 bases and V 4 bases, and 4 bases lay outside the gene matches. The CDR3 loop spans 15 amino acids. From germline, CDR1 is SGHVS and CDR2 FNYEAQ. As DNA, the CDR3 is TGTGCCAGCAGCTCGACAGGGGGTATCACCGGGGAGCTGTTTTTT. This translates into CASSSTGGITGELFF.